This is a list of T cell receptor beta chains from one sample in a study of immune cell composition in non-small cell lung cancer. The protocol was immunoSEQ multiplex PCR, while the TCRdb copy is restricted to in-frame clones and leaves out a portion. The table lists almost 7,000 clones, 70% of them singletons. Sequenced input: lung tumor tissue. The receptors derive from a human donor with non-small cell lung cancer. Both conserved end residues are trimmed from each CDR3.

j_gene: TRBJ2-3; v_gene: TRBV5-1; CDR3aa: ASSLGGTVADTQY
j_gene: TRBJ1-1; v_gene: TRBV2; CDR3aa: ASSPRTGSGVANTEAF
j_gene: TRBJ1-2; v_gene: TRBV28; CDR3aa: ASSLSRGWDGYT
j_gene: TRBJ2-2; v_gene: TRBV19; CDR3aa: ASRLGTLKF
j_gene: TRBJ2-7; v_gene: TRBV10-3; CDR3aa: AITPRGGSLPYEQY
j_gene: TRBJ1-2; v_gene: TRBV28; CDR3aa: ASSATGNYGYT
j_gene: NA; v_gene: TRBV4-1; CDR3aa: ASSQEIAGSSYEQY
j_gene: TRBJ1-6; v_gene: TRBV5-6; CDR3aa: ASSYLGQGDTPLH
j_gene: TRBJ2-5; v_gene: TRBV7-9; CDR3aa: ASSLEREIGETQY
j_gene: TRBJ2-5; v_gene: TRBV6-1; CDR3aa: ASSEFRIAGVGKETQY
j_gene: TRBJ1-5; v_gene: TRBV2; CDR3aa: ASSVDTLGNQPQH
j_gene: TRBJ2-7; v_gene: TRBV13; CDR3aa: ASSPDGQGTYEQY
j_gene: TRBJ2-1; v_gene: TRBV7-6; CDR3aa: ASSTLTRPNEQF
j_gene: TRBJ2-5; v_gene: TRBV19; CDR3aa: ASSIVTSGKETQY
j_gene: TRBJ2-7; v_gene: TRBV28; CDR3aa: ASSFARGLWEQY
j_gene: TRBJ2-5; v_gene: TRBV13; CDR3aa: ASSLSGGPRTQETQY
j_gene: TRBJ2-5; v_gene: TRBV2; CDR3aa: ASRKGLAGGETQY
j_gene: TRBJ2-7; v_gene: TRBV4-2; CDR3aa: ASSQDPGTSAYEQY
j_gene: TRBJ2-3; v_gene: TRBV7-7; CDR3aa: ASSPRFAGGLSDTQY
j_gene: TRBJ1-3; v_gene: TRBV2; CDR3aa: ASSGQGAGNTIY
j_gene: TRBJ1-6; v_gene: TRBV9; CDR3aa: ASSTAGSPLH
j_gene: TRBJ2-1; v_gene: TRBV11-3; CDR3aa: ASSLAFGSGPIDEEQF
j_gene: TRBJ1-1; v_gene: TRBV18; CDR3aa: ASSPGRAANAF
j_gene: TRBJ1-6; v_gene: TRBV5-1; CDR3aa: ASSLDGLNRGSPLH
j_gene: TRBJ2-7; v_gene: TRBV19; CDR3aa: ASSISQGPYEQY
j_gene: TRBJ1-2; v_gene: TRBV19; CDR3aa: ASTPLDSAYGYT
j_gene: TRBJ1-1; v_gene: TRBV6-5; CDR3aa: ASSKMSLSTEAF
j_gene: TRBJ1-3; v_gene: TRBV28; CDR3aa: ASSPTQGASGNTIY
j_gene: TRBJ2-7; v_gene: TRBV5-1; CDR3aa: ASSGTETYEQY
j_gene: TRBJ2-3; v_gene: TRBV27; CDR3aa: ASTPRGTGGVKRGTDTQY
j_gene: TRBJ1-1; v_gene: TRBV12-5; CDR3aa: ASAPIRTSTEAF
j_gene: TRBJ1-4; v_gene: TRBV15; CDR3aa: ATSRDSWGANEKLF
j_gene: TRBJ2-1; v_gene: TRBV5-1; CDR3aa: ASSYRTGGYNEQF
j_gene: TRBJ2-1; v_gene: TRBV7-8; CDR3aa: ASSLAASGGALLYNEQF
j_gene: TRBJ1-1; v_gene: TRBV27; CDR3aa: ASSERQGTEAF
j_gene: TRBJ1-2; v_gene: TRBV4-2; CDR3aa: ASSQEARGKDGYT
j_gene: TRBJ2-7; v_gene: TRBV6-1; CDR3aa: ASSEESDRGRPGWYEQY
j_gene: TRBJ2-2; v_gene: TRBV2; CDR3aa: ASRTQGSGELF
j_gene: TRBJ2-2; v_gene: TRBV29-1; CDR3aa: SVEGGDRVPGELF
j_gene: TRBJ2-1; v_gene: TRBV28; CDR3aa: ATLGGLNYNEQF
j_gene: TRBJ2-3; v_gene: TRBV7-2; CDR3aa: ASSLTGGAGADTQY
j_gene: TRBJ1-1; v_gene: TRBV19; CDR3aa: ASSIQGWVTEAF
j_gene: TRBJ1-1; v_gene: TRBV6-5; CDR3aa: ASSTGLNTEAF
j_gene: TRBJ1-1; v_gene: TRBV27; CDR3aa: ASSGTAHTEAF
j_gene: TRBJ1-1; v_gene: TRBV21-1; CDR3aa: ASSSRFGTEAF
j_gene: TRBJ2-7; v_gene: TRBV7-9; CDR3aa: ASSPQGAYYEQY
j_gene: TRBJ1-4; v_gene: TRBV6-5; CDR3aa: ASSYKDRDGEKLF
j_gene: TRBJ2-1; v_gene: TRBV10-3; CDR3aa: AISDRGDSPNEQF
j_gene: TRBJ1-2; v_gene: TRBV4-1; CDR3aa: ASSQDSQRVGGYT
j_gene: TRBJ1-6; v_gene: TRBV2; CDR3aa: ASSDGAKIRGSPLH
j_gene: TRBJ1-6; v_gene: TRBV7-2; CDR3aa: ASSQDWLGVVPLH
j_gene: TRBJ2-3; v_gene: TRBV10-1; CDR3aa: ASSFQGQTDTQY
j_gene: TRBJ2-3; v_gene: TRBV18; CDR3aa: ASSPDTGTQGRDTQY
j_gene: TRBJ2-5; v_gene: TRBV4-1; CDR3aa: ASSPSAGLSQETQY
j_gene: TRBJ2-1; v_gene: TRBV29-1; CDR3aa: SVRRQGYYNEQF
j_gene: TRBJ2-3; v_gene: TRBV15; CDR3aa: ATSRDIPGQGADTQY
j_gene: TRBJ1-6; v_gene: TRBV2; CDR3aa: ASRKGDYYNSPLH
j_gene: TRBJ2-7; v_gene: TRBV12-2; CDR3aa: ELERGALRFLGEQY
j_gene: TRBJ2-5; v_gene: TRBV7-2; CDR3aa: ASSPPGGETQY
j_gene: TRBJ2-1; v_gene: TRBV9; CDR3aa: ASSYPSGDNEQF